This TCR beta chain was captured in a study of molecular identifiers for immune sequencing clone quantification. There are many counts of this clonotype. Libraries of bulk TCR were made by previously described methods (with listed TCR primers). One entry per CDR3 protein results from TCRdb running MiXCR on the PCR reads. The sample holds 250,000 to 350,000 distinct CDR3 sequences, 20% to 25% seen once. CDR1 is SGHRS, CDR2 YFSETQ, per germline. Trimming took off 7 bases at V and 7 bases at J, with 12 bases between the two ends. The CDR3 totals 13 residues. The V and J genes are TRBV5-1 and TRBJ1-6, with D unresolved. The clonotype was recovered from a human donor in good health. Some libraries in this study had Jurkat cell RNA spiked in. Sequencing was done on a sample of naive CD8+ T cells from blood, with Jurkat cell RNA spiked in. This sample's subset: FACS-sorted CD8+CD4-CCR7+CD45RA+ naive T cells. For the CDR3, the DNA is TGCGCCAGCTCGAGGACGGCAAATTCACCCCTCCACTTT. Translating it yields CASSRTANSPLHF.